This T cell receptor beta chain was sequenced during a study of response to subunit inactivated influenza vaccine. This clonotype occurred once. A single record per CDR3 protein comes from TCRdb applying MiXCR to the RT-PCR reads. This table holds approximately 500,000 distinct CDR3 sequences, around 21% found once. V dropped 3 bases and J dropped 0 bases, with 6 bases sitting between them. CDR1 is DFQATT, CDR2 SNEGSKA, per germline (reference sequence). CDR3 length equals 14 residues. These same records also appear under a second study, on T cells expressing NK-cell markers. That study adds: 5'RACE template switching with UMIs produced the TCR beta cDNA.

This receptor was taken from a man aged 50 or older who received an inactivated influenza vaccine. The V and J genes are TRBV20-1 and TRBJ2-6; D not certain. The sample in question was CD4+ T cells sorted from PBMCs, obtained 11 to 12 days after vaccination. The CDR3 coding sequence is TGCAGTGCTAGGGCCTACTCTGGGGCCAACGTCCTGACTTTC. It codes for CSARAYSGANVLTF.